A selection of T cell receptor beta chains follows, all from one sample in a study of shared clonotypes between healthy human individuals. TCRdb's copy holds only in-frame clones and misses some; the assay was immunoSEQ multiplex PCR. The table has approximately 600,000 clones, approximately 95% seen once; the top ten hold over 0.1%. Specimen: naive CD8+ T cells sorted from blood. The receptors originated from a woman aged 30 to 39 in good health. Each CDR3 is given with its conserved first and last residue. D genes are given only for firm matches. A row's size may be missing; if present it is once, few, many or a size class.

CDR3aa: CASSLSSGHPYEQYF
CDR3nt: TGTGCCAGCAGTCTTTCTAGCGGCCACCCCTACGAGCAGTACTTC
abundance: .
v_gene: TRBV27
d_gene: TRBD2
j_gene: TRBJ2-7

CDR3aa: CASSPLGVSNQPQHF
CDR3nt: TGTGCCAGCAGTCCCCTCGGGGTCAGCAATCAGCCCCAGCATTTT
abundance: .
v_gene: TRBV28
d_gene: .
j_gene: TRBJ1-5

CDR3aa: CASRGVHEQYF
CDR3nt: TGTGCCAGCAGGGGGGTACACGAGCAGTACTTC
abundance: .
v_gene: TRBV6-1
d_gene: .
j_gene: TRBJ2-7

CDR3aa: CASSLGRPGYNEQFF
CDR3nt: TGTGCCAGCAGCTTAGGAAGACCAGGCTACAATGAGCAGTTCTTC
abundance: .
v_gene: TRBV11-3
d_gene: .
j_gene: TRBJ2-1

CDR3aa: CASSFSGDTGELFF
CDR3nt: TGTGCCAGCAGTTTTAGCGGGGACACCGGGGAGCTGTTTTTT
abundance: .
v_gene: TRBV28
d_gene: TRBD2
j_gene: TRBJ2-2

CDR3aa: CASRVQGTEAFF
CDR3nt: TGTGCCAGTAGGGTACAGGGTACTGAAGCTTTCTTT
abundance: .
v_gene: TRBV19
d_gene: .
j_gene: TRBJ1-1

CDR3aa: CASSQARVEATQYF
CDR3nt: TGCGCCAGCAGCCAAGCGAGGGTCGAGGCGACCCAGTACTTC
abundance: .
v_gene: TRBV4-1
d_gene: .
j_gene: TRBJ2-5

CDR3aa: CASSIFHEGSGSYEQYF
CDR3nt: TGTGCCAGTAGTATATTCCACGAGGGCAGCGGGTCCTACGAGCAGTACTTC
abundance: .
v_gene: TRBV19
d_gene: .
j_gene: TRBJ2-7

CDR3aa: CASSHDRYNTEAFF
CDR3nt: TGTGCCAGCAGCCATGACAGATATAACACTGAAGCTTTCTTT
abundance: .
v_gene: TRBV5-4
d_gene: .
j_gene: TRBJ1-1

CDR3aa: CASSLRGYSYNEQFF
CDR3nt: TGTGCCAGCAGTTTAAGGGGTTACTCCTACAATGAGCAGTTCTTC
abundance: .
v_gene: TRBV28
d_gene: .
j_gene: TRBJ2-1

CDR3aa: CASSLSLGTDTQYF
CDR3nt: TGTGCCAGCAGTTTATCTCTAGGCACAGATACGCAGTATTTT
abundance: once
v_gene: TRBV28
d_gene: .
j_gene: TRBJ2-3

CDR3aa: CASSEGQASSYNEQFF
CDR3nt: TGCGCCAGCAGCGAGGGACAGGCGAGCTCCTACAATGAGCAGTTCTTC
abundance: once
v_gene: TRBV5-1
d_gene: TRBD1
j_gene: TRBJ2-1

CDR3aa: CASSEYSNEQYF
CDR3nt: TGTGCCAGCAGCGAATATAGCAACGAGCAGTACTTC
abundance: .
v_gene: TRBV5-4
d_gene: .
j_gene: TRBJ2-7

CDR3aa: CASSNTESRTFYTPQHF
CDR3nt: TGTGCCAGCAGCAATACGGAGTCTAGGACCTTTTATACGCCCCAGCATTTT
abundance: .
v_gene: TRBV7-9
d_gene: .
j_gene: TRBJ1-5

CDR3aa: CAGERTENYEQYF
CDR3nt: TGTGCCGGCGAGCGGACAGAGAACTACGAGCAGTACTTC
abundance: .
v_gene: TRBV30
d_gene: .
j_gene: TRBJ2-7

CDR3aa: CASSFASTYEQYF
CDR3nt: TGTGCCAGCAGTTTTGCAAGCACCTACGAGCAGTACTTC
abundance: .
v_gene: TRBV27
d_gene: .
j_gene: TRBJ2-7

CDR3aa: CASSVGYNNEQFF
CDR3nt: TGTGCCAGCAGCGTAGGGTACAACAATGAGCAGTTCTTC
abundance: .
v_gene: TRBV9
d_gene: .
j_gene: TRBJ2-1

CDR3aa: CASTLIYEQYF
CDR3nt: TGTGCCAGCACACTAATCTACGAGCAGTACTTC
abundance: .
v_gene: TRBV6-1
d_gene: .
j_gene: TRBJ2-7

CDR3aa: CASSQQDSNQPQHF
CDR3nt: TGTGCCAGCAGTCAACAGGACTCCAATCAGCCCCAGCATTTT
abundance: .
v_gene: TRBV28
d_gene: .
j_gene: TRBJ1-5

CDR3aa: CASSLVAGVGETQYF
CDR3nt: TGTGCCAGCAGTTTAGTGGCAGGGGTTGGGGAGACCCAGTACTTC
abundance: .
v_gene: TRBV28
d_gene: .
j_gene: TRBJ2-5

CDR3aa: CASSAIRGSWDTGELFF
CDR3nt: TGTGCCAGCTCAGCGATACGGGGTTCTTGGGACACCGGGGAGCTGTTTTTT
abundance: .
v_gene: TRBV18
d_gene: .
j_gene: TRBJ2-2

CDR3aa: CASSLGQGYEQYF
CDR3nt: TGTGCCAGCAGTTTGGGACAGGGCTACGAGCAGTACTTC
abundance: .
v_gene: TRBV28
d_gene: TRBD1
j_gene: TRBJ2-7